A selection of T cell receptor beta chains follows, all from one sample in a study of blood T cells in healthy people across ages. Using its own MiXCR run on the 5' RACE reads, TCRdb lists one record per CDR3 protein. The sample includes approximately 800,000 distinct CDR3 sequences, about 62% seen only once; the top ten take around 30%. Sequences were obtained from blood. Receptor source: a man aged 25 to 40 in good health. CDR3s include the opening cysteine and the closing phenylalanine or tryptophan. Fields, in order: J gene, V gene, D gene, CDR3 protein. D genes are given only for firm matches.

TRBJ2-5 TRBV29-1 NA CSVCLGGRVETQYF
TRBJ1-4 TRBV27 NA CASSFKGQDYGLGEKLFF
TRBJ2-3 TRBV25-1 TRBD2 CASSEPGLGDTQYF
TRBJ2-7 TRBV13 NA CASSPRTESYEQYF
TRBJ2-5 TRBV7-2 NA CASSLGGTPRDQYF
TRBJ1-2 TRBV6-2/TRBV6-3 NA CASGSRTVGYGYTF
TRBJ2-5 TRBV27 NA CASRPLGEETQYF
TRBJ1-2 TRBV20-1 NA CSARVGQGSYTF
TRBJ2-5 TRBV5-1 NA CASSSPVGEETQYF
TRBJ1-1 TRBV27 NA CASSLQGAYTEAFF
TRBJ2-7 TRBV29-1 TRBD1 CSVVGTAAYEQYF
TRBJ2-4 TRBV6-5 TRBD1 CASRDSQGAVAKNIQYF
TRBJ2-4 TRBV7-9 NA CAAGTSYIRDKNIQYF
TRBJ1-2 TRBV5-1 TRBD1 CASSPRGQGASGYTF
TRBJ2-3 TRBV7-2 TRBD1 CASSWDRAPDTQYF
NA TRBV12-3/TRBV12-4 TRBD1 CASSTTGTGVFYEQYF
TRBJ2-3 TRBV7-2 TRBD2 CASSPTSGGADTQYF
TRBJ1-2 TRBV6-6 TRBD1 CASSYGQGADYGYTF
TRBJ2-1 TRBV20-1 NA CSAAGARDEQFF
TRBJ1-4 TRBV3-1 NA CASSQPYDGEKLFF